Shown below are 4 T cell receptor beta chains from a single sample sequenced in a study of cytomegalovirus exposure and HLA in healthy donors. Only in-frame clones appear in the TCRdb table, and some are missing; sequencing was by immunoSEQ multiplex PCR. The sample lists 110,000 or so clones; more than 75% were seen once. The source material was PBMCs. These receptors were obtained from a young man in good health and CMV-seronegative.

The chain joins TRBV4-1 to TRBJ2-5; no clear D. The CDR3 is 13 residues long. V gave up 4 bases and J gave up 5 bases, with 11 bases separating them. Germline V gene data show CDR1 as MGHRA and CDR2 as YSYEKL. CDR3 nucleotides: TGCGCCAGCAGCCGCCATACAGCCGAGACCCAGTACTTC. Translated: CASSRHTAETQYF.

This chain uses TRBV11-2 with TRBJ2-2, with D possibly TRBD2 on 5 matching bases. This CDR3 has 15 amino acids. V was shortened by 2 bases and J by 4 bases, with 11 bases between the two germline ends. The germline V gene encodes CDR1 SGHAT and CDR2 FQNNGV. As DNA, the CDR3 is TGTGCCAGCAGCTTAACGACTCGGGGCACCGGGGAGCTGTTTTTT. Its translation is CASSLTTRGTGELFF.

J is TRBJ2-1 and V is TRBV6-6; the D gene is possibly TRBD2 (6 bases). The V gene's germline CDR1 is MNHNY and CDR2 SVGAGI (reference sequence). The CDR3 contains 16 residues. V shed 5 bases and J shed 4 bases, with 18 bases lying between them. The CDR3 bases are TGTGCCAGCAGTACTCGGACGGGGGATCGATACAATGAGCAGTTCTTC. Translated: CASSTRTGDRYNEQFF.

V is TRBV9 and J is TRBJ2-1; tentatively, D is TRBD2 (6 bases). This CDR3 has 16 amino acids. V lost 2 bases and J lost 4, with 16 bases in between. Looked up from germline, CDR1 is SGDLS and CDR2 is YYNGEE. CDR3 sequence: CASSVYFSGKYNEQFF. DNA of the CDR3: TGTGCCAGCAGCGTGTATTTTAGCGGAAAATACAATGAGCAGTTCTTC.